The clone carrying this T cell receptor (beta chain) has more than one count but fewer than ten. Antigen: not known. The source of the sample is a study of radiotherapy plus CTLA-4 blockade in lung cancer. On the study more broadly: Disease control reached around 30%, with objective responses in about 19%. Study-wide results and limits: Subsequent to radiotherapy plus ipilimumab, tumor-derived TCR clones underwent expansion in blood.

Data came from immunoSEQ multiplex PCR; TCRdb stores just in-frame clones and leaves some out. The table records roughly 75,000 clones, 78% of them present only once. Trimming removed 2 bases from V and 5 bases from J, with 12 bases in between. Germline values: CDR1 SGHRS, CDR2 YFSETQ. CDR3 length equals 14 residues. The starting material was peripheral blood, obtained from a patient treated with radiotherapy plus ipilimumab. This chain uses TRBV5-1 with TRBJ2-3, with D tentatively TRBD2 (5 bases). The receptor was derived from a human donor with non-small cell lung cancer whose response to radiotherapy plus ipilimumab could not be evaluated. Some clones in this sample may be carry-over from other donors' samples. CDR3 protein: CASSLRLAGDTQYF. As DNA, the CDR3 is TGCGCCAGCAGCTTAAGGCTAGCCGGAGATACGCAGTATTTT.